By proportion, the clone carrying this T cell receptor (beta chain) is medium-sized. The target antigen is unknown. Broader study findings: In terms of TCR gene usage, tumor memory CD4+ T cells clustered together with blood and lymph node memory CD4+ cells, as well as with lymph node naive CD4+ cells. The larger cohort examined one V-J beta rearrangement, not whole repertoires.

After constant-region reverse-primer amplification, full-length variable regions underwent semi-nested PCR with Nested Universal Primer A. TCRdb redid the calling of the 5' RACE reads with MiXCR, one entry per CDR3 protein. The sample holds fewer than 8,500 distinct CDR3 sequences, about 40% seen once. The CDR3 contains 18 residues. In germline, CDR1 is SGHTA, CDR2 FQGTGA. The junction had 7 bases not matched to a gene; V was cut back by 5 bases and J by 0 bases. This sequence was found in a female donor with breast cancer. The sequenced sample consisted of tumor-infiltrating memory CD4+ T cells sorted from the breast tumor. The subset: memory CD4+ T cells, CD4+CD45RO+CD25-. The gene calls are TRBV7-3 and TRBJ2-6; 10 nucleotides line up with TRBD2. CDR3 sequence reads: CASSRRLAGNSGANVLTF. The CDR3, as DNA: TGTGCCAGCAGCCGACGACTAGCGGGTAACTCTGGGGCCAACGTCCTGACTTTC.